The TCR beta chain described here comes from a study of blood T cells in healthy people across ages. Germline CDR1 SGHAT, CDR2 FQNNGV. There are 15 residues in the CDR3. Through a sample-barcoded 5' primer and a J-beta primer mix, a second PCR was run for roughly 6 to 11 cycles. TCRdb ran MiXCR on the 5' RACE reads and lists one entry per CDR3 protein. This table holds hundreds of thousands of distinct CDR3 sequences, about 50% found once. Concerning this clonotype: This may stem from a read error, because a much larger clone lies one nucleotide away.

The sequence came from a woman older than 75 in good health. The chain has TRBV11-2 and TRBJ2-5; 8 positions match TRBD1. The sample was blood. The CDR3: CTSSLDTGGAETQYF. In nucleotides, the CDR3 is TGTACCAGCAGCTTAGATACAGGGGGTGCAGAGACCCAGTACTTC. Looking up the rest from reference TRBV11-2 and TRBJ2-5 gives the full variable domain: EAGVAQSPRYKIIEKRQSVAFWCNPISGHATLYWYQQILGQGPKLLIQFQNNGVVDDSQLPKDRFSAERLKGVDSTLKIQPAKLEDSAVYLCTSSLDTGGAETQYFGPGTRLLVL.